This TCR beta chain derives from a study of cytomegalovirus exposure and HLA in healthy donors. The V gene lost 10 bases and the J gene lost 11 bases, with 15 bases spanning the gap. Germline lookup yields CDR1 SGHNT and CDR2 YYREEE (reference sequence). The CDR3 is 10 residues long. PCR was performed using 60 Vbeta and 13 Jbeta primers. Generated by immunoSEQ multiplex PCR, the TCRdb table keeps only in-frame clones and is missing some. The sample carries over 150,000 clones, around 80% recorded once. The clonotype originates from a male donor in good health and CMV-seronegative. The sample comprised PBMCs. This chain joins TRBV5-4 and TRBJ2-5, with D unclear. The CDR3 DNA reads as TGTGCCCCCCCGTCCGGTGAGCAGTACTTC. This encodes CAPPSGEQYF.